This entry lists 8 T cell receptor beta chains sequenced from one sample in a study of T cells after posttransplantation cyclophosphamide. Produced via immunoSEQ multiplex PCR; TCRdb's table is partial and in-frame only. The sample lists approximately 7,500 clones, none appearing once, the ten largest making up roughly 21%. Busulfan-fludarabine conditioning, marrow transplant, and cyclophosphamide on days +3 and +4 were administered. The sample in question was PBMCs, obtained 94 days after allogeneic stem cell transplant with posttransplant cyclophosphamide. The source of these receptors is a female patient aged 60 or older who received an allogeneic stem cell transplant from an unrelated donor, was CMV-positive, and had acute GVHD only. A subset of T cells may come from the graft donor.

This clone was detected many times. The chain combines TRBV19 with TRBJ2-7; unclear D gene. Germline V CDR1 and CDR2: LNHDA, SQIVND (reference sequence). The CDR3 covers 12 residues. V dropped 5 bases and J dropped 1 base, with 6 bases sitting between them. This CDR3 reads CASSSLSYEQYF. The CDR3 region has the DNA TGTGCCAGTAGTTCCTTGTCCTACGAGCAGTACTTC.

This clone has a count of ten or more. The chain couples TRBV27 to TRBJ2-7; 9 positions agree with TRBD2. The CDR3 has 14 residues. Losses at the gene ends were 2 bases for V and 5 bases for J; bases not matched to a gene: 4. Germline CDR1 is MNHEY and CDR2 is SMNVEV (reference sequence). CDR3 sequence (DNA): TGTGCCAGCAGTTTACCCGGACTAGCGAACGAGCAGTACTTC. This translates into CASSLPGLANEQYF.

This clone has a count of ten or more. The V gene is TRBV7-2, the J gene TRBJ2-1, with D possibly matching TRBD2 (6 bases). The length of the CDR3 is 16 residues. Trimming stripped 6 bases from V and 0 bases from J, with 15 bases between. CDR1 and CDR2 (germline): SGHTA, FQGNSA. CDR3 DNA sequence: TGTGCCAGCAGGGGACTGACCTCCTCCTCCTACAATGAGCAGTTCTTC. This encodes CASRGLTSSSYNEQFF.

The J gene is TRBJ1-2, the V gene TRBV7-2, with 7 bases that match TRBD1. After removal of 4 bases from V and 4 bases from J, the junction contained 3 bases not matched to a gene. The CDR3 is 13 residues long. The germline gives CDR1 SGHTA, CDR2 FQGNSA. The CDR3 sequence is CASSSGTVYGYTF. DNA of the CDR3: TGTGCCAGCAGCTCCGGGACAGTCTATGGCTACACCTTC.

This clone was counted many times. The chain has TRBV7-2 and TRBJ2-3; D is undetermined. V was pared by 5 bases and J by 2 bases, with 20 bases between. This CDR3 region has 17 residues. Per the germline V gene, CDR1 is SGHTA and CDR2 is FQGNSA. CDR3 sequence: CASSPAGRGQNTDTQYF. The CDR3 DNA reads TGTGCCAGCAGCCCCGCAGGCCGAGGCCAGAACACAGATACGCAGTATTTT.

This clone is labeled medium-sized. V is TRBV6-6 and J is TRBJ2-1; D might be TRBD2 (6 bases). The germline CDR1 and CDR2 sequences are MNHNY and SVGAGI (reference sequence). The CDR3 is 14 amino acids. V was trimmed by 2 bases and J by 7 bases, leaving 12 bases between them. The CDR3 DNA reads TGTGCCAGCAGTTACACGGGACTTGTAAATGAGCAGTTCTTC. Amino acids: CASSYTGLVNEQFF.

The chain employs TRBV30 and TRBJ2-4, with TRBD1 matching 9 bases. J gave up 0 bases and V 3 bases, and 9 bases lay outside the gene matches. The CDR3 consists of 17 residues. CDR1 and CDR2 from the germline V gene are GTSNPN and SVGIG (reference sequence). This CDR3 is CAWSLAGQGLAKNIQYF. The CDR3 DNA reads TGTGCCTGGAGCCTCGCCGGACAGGGGTTAGCCAAAAACATTCAGTACTTC.

This clone appeared many times. This rearrangement joins TRBV5-1 to TRBJ2-7, with 10 bases fitting TRBD1. Trimming cost V 4 bases and J 3 bases; bases outside gene matches: 7. In germline, CDR1 is SGHRS, CDR2 YFSETQ. The CDR3 is 15 amino acids. The CDR3 sequence: CASSTRQGAGYEQYF. The CDR3 bases are TGCGCCAGCAGCACCAGACAGGGGGCGGGCTACGAGCAGTACTTC.